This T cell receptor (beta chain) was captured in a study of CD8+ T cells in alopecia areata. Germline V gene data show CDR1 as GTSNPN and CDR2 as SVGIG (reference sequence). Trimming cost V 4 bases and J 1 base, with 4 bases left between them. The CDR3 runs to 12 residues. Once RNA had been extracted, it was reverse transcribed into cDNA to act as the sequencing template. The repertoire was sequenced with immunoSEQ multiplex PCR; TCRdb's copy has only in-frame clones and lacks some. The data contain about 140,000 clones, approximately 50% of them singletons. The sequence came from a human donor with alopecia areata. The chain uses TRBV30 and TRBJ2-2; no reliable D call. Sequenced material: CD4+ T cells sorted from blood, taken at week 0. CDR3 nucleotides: TGTGCCTGGATTCAGAACACCGGGGAGCTGTTTTTT. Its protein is CAWIQNTGELFF.